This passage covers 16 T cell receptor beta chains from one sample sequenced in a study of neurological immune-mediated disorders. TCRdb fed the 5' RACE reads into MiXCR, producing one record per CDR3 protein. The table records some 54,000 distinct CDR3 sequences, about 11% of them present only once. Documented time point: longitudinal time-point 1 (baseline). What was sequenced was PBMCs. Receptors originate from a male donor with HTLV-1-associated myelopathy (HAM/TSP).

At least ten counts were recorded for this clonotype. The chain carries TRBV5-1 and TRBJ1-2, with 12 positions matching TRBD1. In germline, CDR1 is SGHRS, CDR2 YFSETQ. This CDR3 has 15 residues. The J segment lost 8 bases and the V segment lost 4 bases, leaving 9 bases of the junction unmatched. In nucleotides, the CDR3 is TGCGCCAGCAGCCTAACGGGACAGGGGGCGTCAGGCTACACCTTC. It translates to CASSLTGQGASGYTF.

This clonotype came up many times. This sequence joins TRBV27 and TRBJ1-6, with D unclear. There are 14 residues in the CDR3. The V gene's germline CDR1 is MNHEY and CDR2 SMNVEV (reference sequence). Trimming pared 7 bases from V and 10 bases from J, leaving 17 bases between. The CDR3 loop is CASTVLQAHSPLHF. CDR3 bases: TGTGCCAGCACTGTGTTGCAGGCCCACTCACCCCTCCACTTT.

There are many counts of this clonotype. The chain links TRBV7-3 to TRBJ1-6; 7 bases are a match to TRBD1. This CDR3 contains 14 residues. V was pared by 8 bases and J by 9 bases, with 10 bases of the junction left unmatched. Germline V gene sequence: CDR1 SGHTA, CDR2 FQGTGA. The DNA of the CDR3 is TGTGCCAGCTCTACAGGGGACAGACTTTCACCCCTCCACTTT. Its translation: CASSTGDRLSPLHF.

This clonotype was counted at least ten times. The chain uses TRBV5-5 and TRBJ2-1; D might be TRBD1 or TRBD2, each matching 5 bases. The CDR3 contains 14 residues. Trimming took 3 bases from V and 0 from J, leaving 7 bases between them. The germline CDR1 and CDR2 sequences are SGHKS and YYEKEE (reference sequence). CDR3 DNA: TGTGCCAGCAGCTGGGGGACCTCCTACAATGAGCAGTTCTTC. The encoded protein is CASSWGTSYNEQFF.

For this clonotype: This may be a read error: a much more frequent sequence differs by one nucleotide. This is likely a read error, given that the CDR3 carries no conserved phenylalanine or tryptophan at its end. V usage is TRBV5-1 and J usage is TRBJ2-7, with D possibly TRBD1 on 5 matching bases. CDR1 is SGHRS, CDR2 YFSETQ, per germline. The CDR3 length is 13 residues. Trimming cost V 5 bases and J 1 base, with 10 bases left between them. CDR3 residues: CASSYDRSYEQYL. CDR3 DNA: TGCGCCAGCAGTTACGACAGATCCTACGAGCAGTACCTC.

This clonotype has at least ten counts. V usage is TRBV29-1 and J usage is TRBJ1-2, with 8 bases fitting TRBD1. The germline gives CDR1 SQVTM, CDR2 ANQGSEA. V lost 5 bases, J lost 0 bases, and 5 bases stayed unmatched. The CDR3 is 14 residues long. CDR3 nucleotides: TGCAGCGTTAGACCAGGGGGCACTAACTATGGCTACACCTTC. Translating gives CSVRPGGTNYGYTF.

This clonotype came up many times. The DNA for the CDR3 is TGCGCCAGCAGCTTGGGGGACAGGATGGATGAGCAGTTCTTC. It translates to CASSLGDRMDEQFF. V and J are TRBV5-1 and TRBJ2-1, with TRBD1 matching 8 bases. The CDR3 contains 14 residues. V dropped 0 bases and J dropped 8; count of bases not matched to a gene: 4. CDR1 is SGHRS and CDR2 is YFSETQ in the germline V gene.

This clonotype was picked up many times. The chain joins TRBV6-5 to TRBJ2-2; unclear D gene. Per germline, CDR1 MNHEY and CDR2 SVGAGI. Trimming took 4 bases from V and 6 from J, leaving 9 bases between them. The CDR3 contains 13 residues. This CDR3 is CASSWMAAGELFF. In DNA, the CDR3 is TGTGCCAGCAGTTGGATGGCTGCCGGGGAGCTGTTTTTT.

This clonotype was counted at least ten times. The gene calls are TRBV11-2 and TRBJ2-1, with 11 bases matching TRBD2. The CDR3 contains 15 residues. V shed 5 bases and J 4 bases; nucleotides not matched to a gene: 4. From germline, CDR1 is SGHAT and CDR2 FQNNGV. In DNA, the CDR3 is TGTGCCAGCAGCGACCCTAGCGGGGGGTACAATGAGCAGTTCTTC. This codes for CASSDPSGGYNEQFF.

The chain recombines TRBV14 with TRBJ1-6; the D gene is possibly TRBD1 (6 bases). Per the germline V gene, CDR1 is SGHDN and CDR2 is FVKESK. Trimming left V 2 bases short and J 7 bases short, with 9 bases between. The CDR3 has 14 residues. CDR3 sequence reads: CASSQYRVNSPLHF. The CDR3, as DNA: TGTGCCAGCAGCCAATACAGGGTGAATTCACCCCTCCACTTT.

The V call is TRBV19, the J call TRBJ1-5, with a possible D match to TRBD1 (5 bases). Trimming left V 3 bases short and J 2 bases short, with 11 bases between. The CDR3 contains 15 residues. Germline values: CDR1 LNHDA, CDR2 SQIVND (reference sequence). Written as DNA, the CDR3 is TGTGCCAGTAGTATTGGGTGGGGCGGCAATCAGCCCCAGCATTTT. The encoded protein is CASSIGWGGNQPQHF. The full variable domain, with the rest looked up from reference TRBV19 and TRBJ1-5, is DGGITQSPKYLFRKEGQNVTLSCEQNLNHDAMYWYRQDPGQGLRLIYYSQIVNDFQKGDIAEGYSVSREKKESFPLTVTSAQKNPTAFYLCASSIGWGGNQPQHFGDGTRLSIL.

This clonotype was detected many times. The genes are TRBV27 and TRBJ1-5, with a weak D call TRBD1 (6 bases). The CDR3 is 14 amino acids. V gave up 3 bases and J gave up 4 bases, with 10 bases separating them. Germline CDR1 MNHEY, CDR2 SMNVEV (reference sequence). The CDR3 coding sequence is TGTGCCAGCAGTTTTACAGGGCCTAATCAGCCCCAGCATTTT. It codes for CASSFTGPNQPQHF.

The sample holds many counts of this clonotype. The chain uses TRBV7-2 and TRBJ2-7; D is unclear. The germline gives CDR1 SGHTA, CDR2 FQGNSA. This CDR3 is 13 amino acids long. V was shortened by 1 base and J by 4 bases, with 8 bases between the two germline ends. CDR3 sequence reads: CASSLVTRYEQYF. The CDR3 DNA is TGTGCCAGCAGCTTAGTGACGCGGTACGAGCAGTACTTC. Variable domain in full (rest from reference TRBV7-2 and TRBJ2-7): GAGVSQSPSNKVTEKGKDVELRCDPISGHTALYWYRQSLGQGLEFLIYFQGNSAPDKSGLPSDRFSAERTGGSVSTLTIQRTQQEDSAVYLCASSLVTRYEQYFGPGTRLTVT.

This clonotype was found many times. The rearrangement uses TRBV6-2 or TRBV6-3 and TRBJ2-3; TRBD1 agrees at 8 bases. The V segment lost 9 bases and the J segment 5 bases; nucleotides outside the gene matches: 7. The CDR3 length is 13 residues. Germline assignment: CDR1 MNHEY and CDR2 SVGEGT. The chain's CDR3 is CASKTGALDTQYF. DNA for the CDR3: TGTGCCAGTAAGACAGGGGCCTTAGATACGCAGTATTTT.

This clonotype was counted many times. In DNA, the CDR3 is TGTGCCAGCAGCGTAGCTACGGGACTAGCGGGGGCGAACACCGGGGAGCTGTTTTTT. Protein: CASSVATGLAGANTGELFF. The V and J genes are TRBV9 and TRBJ2-2; 14 nucleotides agree with TRBD2. The CDR3 loop spans 19 amino acids. Trimming at V came to 0 bases and at J to 0 bases, leaving 4 bases not matched to a gene. The germline V gene has CDR1 SGDLS and CDR2 YYNGEE.

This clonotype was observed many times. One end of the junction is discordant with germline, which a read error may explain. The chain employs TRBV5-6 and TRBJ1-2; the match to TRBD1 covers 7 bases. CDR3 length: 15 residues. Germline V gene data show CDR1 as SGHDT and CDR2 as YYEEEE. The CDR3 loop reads CASSEKPTGNFGYTF. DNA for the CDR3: TGTGCCAGCAGCGAAAAACCGACAGGGAACTTTGGCTACACCTTC.